This entry features one TCR beta chain sequence. Its antigen is currently not known. It may be a read error: a sequence one base away is much more abundant. This specimen belongs to a study of liver allograft versus peripheral blood T cells (dated by TCRdb to 2020 to 2021). The study in broad terms: The study compared T cell receptor repertoires found within transplanted livers against repertoires in the peripheral blood of liver transplant recipients.

The study at large found these results: T cell receptor repertoires inside liver allografts were reported to differ from those detected in peripheral blood.

TCRdb lists the instrument as Illumina MiSeq. TCRdb reworked the public reads: Q25 trimming with fastp, MiXCR clone assembly, productive beta chains retained. Every CDR3 protein is listed once, alongside the most common genes and DNA of its rows. The sample table contains some 7,000 distinct CDR3 sequences; only one count was recorded for about 15% of them. The ten largest account for roughly 7.9% of the sample. The sequence came from a human patient who had a liver transplant. Some T cells may have been brought in with the graft after a transplant.

The DNA sequence is given as TGTGTCAGCAGCTTGGGACAGAGCGGGGCCAACGTCCTGACTTTC. Translation gives CVSSLGQSGANVLTF. The chain is made from TRBV5-6 and TRBJ2-6; TRBD1 agrees with 7 junctional bases. Reading from cysteine to phenylalanine, the CDR3 counts 15 amino acids. The CDR3 DNA has 45 bases and is translated from base 1. Per the germline V gene, SGHDT is the CDR1 and YYEEEE is the CDR2.